The 25 T cell receptor beta chains below were found in one sample sequenced in a study of blood T cell repertoires in COVID-19 (dated by TCRdb to the early 2020s). The receptor library was made with the immunoSEQ multiplex PCR assay. The table comes from immuneACCESS by way of TCRdb, which keeps in-frame sequences with V and J called. Part of the clones is missing from these tables; in studies checked, under half for an unresolved V gene and the rest for unknown reasons. This sample has about 53,000 clones in its table, and around 87% of those were observed once. The ten largest clones capture 3% to 4.5% of the sample. Material: peripheral blood. These receptors all come from a man aged 50 to 59 with acute or convalescent COVID-19.

V and J are TRBV12-3 or TRBV12-4 and TRBJ1-2; D uncertain. The CDR3 has 13 amino acids. V was trimmed by 6 bases and J by 8 bases, leaving 16 bases between them. CDR3 DNA: TGTGCCAGCAGCCCACCCGGTCTGGAGGGCTACACCTTC. As protein: CASSPPGLEGYTF.

This clone was observed many times. The chain links TRBV12-3 or TRBV12-4 to TRBJ1-5; D not resolved. The CDR3 is 13 amino acids. V lost 4 bases, J lost 3 bases, and 7 bases lay in between. The DNA for the CDR3 is TGTGCCAGCAGTTCCAGTCACAATCAGCCCCAGCATTTT. It encodes CASSSSHNQPQHF.

This chain links TRBV7-2 with TRBJ2-1, with 8 bases matching TRBD1. The germline CDR1 and CDR2 sequences are SGHTA and FQGNSA. V was clipped by 3 bases and J by 6 bases; unmatched bases: 4. The CDR3 is 14 residues long. The CDR3 reads CASSFRGQGNEQFF. The CDR3 DNA reads as TGTGCCAGCAGCTTCCGCGGACAGGGCAATGAGCAGTTCTTC. The full variable domain, with the rest looked up from reference TRBV7-2 and TRBJ2-1, is GAGVSQSPSNKVTEKGKDVELRCDPISGHTALYWYRQSLGQGLEFLIYFQGNSAPDKSGLPSDRFSAERTGGSVSTLTIQRTQQEDSAVYLCASSFRGQGNEQFFGPGTRLTVL.

V usage is TRBV11-2 and J usage is TRBJ2-3, with D hard to call. Per the germline V gene, CDR1 is SGHAT and CDR2 is FQNNGV. Trimming shortened V by 1 base and J by 1 base, and 9 bases separated the two germline ends. CDR3 length equals 15 residues. The CDR3 is CASSLGAHGTDTQYF. CDR3 nucleotide sequence: TGTGCCAGCAGCTTAGGGGCCCATGGCACAGATACGCAGTATTTT.

This chain links TRBV6-5 with TRBJ2-7; 11 bases map to TRBD1. CDR1 and CDR2 (germline): MNHEY, SVGAGI. The CDR3 consists of 16 residues. The trim removed 0 bases at V and 4 bases at J, leaving 5 bases unmatched. The CDR3 protein is CASSYSDRGRIYEQYF. Here the CDR3 DNA reads TGTGCCAGCAGTTACTCGGACAGGGGGCGAATTTACGAGCAGTACTTC.

This sequence joins TRBV28 and TRBJ1-5; D is perhaps TRBD1 (5 bases). Per the germline V gene, CDR1 is MDHEN and CDR2 is SYDVKM. V lost 3 bases to trimming and J lost 1 base, with 10 bases between them. The CDR3 has 15 amino acids. CDR3 amino acids: CASSFGDLSNQPQHF. CDR3 nucleotide sequence: TGTGCCAGCAGTTTTGGGGACTTAAGCAATCAGCCCCAGCATTTT.

The chain employs TRBV7-9 and TRBJ2-7; D is unclear. This CDR3 region has 16 residues. CDR1 is SEHNR and CDR2 is FQNEAQ in the germline V gene (reference sequence). V was pared by 4 bases and J by 3 bases, with 19 bases between. The CDR3 bases are TGTGCCAGCAGCTCTACCACCTCAATAATCCACTACGAGCAGTACTTC. This gives the protein CASSSTTSIIHYEQYF.

This clone was observed once. The chain has TRBV7-9 and TRBJ1-1; D may be TRBD1 (6 bases). Trimming took 5 bases from V and 2 from J, leaving 9 bases between them. Per germline, CDR1 SEHNR and CDR2 FQNEAQ (reference sequence). The CDR3 covers 13 residues. The DNA of the CDR3 is TGTGCCAGCAGCATGGACAGCAACACTGAAGCTTTCTTT. This translates into CASSMDSNTEAFF.

The chain is built from TRBV24-1 and TRBJ2-3; D possibly corresponds to TRBD2 (5 bases). V was clipped by 6 bases and J by 5 bases, with 14 bases between them. CDR3 length: 14 residues. CDR1 is KGHDR and CDR2 is SFDVKD in the germline V gene. The CDR3 loop reads CATSNGIGRDTQYF. Written as DNA, the CDR3 is TGTGCCACCAGTAACGGGATAGGGCGAGATACGCAGTATTTT.

The rearrangement links TRBV18 to TRBJ2-7; D gene ambiguous. Germline V lookup: CDR1 KGHSH, CDR2 LQKENI. CDR3 length: 14 amino acids. Trimming removed 2 bases from V and 0 bases from J, with 8 bases in between. The CDR3, as DNA: TGTGCCAGCTCACCAGGGCTACTCTCCTACGAGCAGTACTTC. This sequence encodes CASSPGLLSYEQYF.

The rearrangement joins TRBV19 to TRBJ2-2; TRBD2 matches 12 bases. After removal of 5 bases from V and 1 base from J, the junction contained 5 bases not matched to a gene. The CDR3 consists of 17 residues. Germline CDR1 is LNHDA and CDR2 is SQIVND (reference sequence). CDR3 in amino acids: CASSASGRALNTGELFF. CDR3 nucleotides: TGTGCCAGTAGTGCTAGCGGGAGGGCCCTGAACACCGGGGAGCTGTTTTTT.

This chain connects TRBV2 to TRBJ2-2, with TRBD1 identical over 7 bases. CDR1 is SNHLY, CDR2 FYNNEI, per germline. Trimming at V came to 6 bases and at J to 0 bases, leaving 1 base not matched to a gene. The CDR3 is made up of 14 amino acids. Here the CDR3 reads CASRDRSNTGELFF. DNA of the CDR3: TGTGCCAGCAGGGACAGGTCGAACACCGGGGAGCTGTTTTTT.

This sequence joins TRBV7-8 and TRBJ2-2, with TRBD2 matching over 7 bases. CDR1 and CDR2 (germline): SGHVS, FQNEAQ. This CDR3 is 14 amino acids long. V trimming: 2 bases; J trimming: 9 bases; junction bases outside the gene matches: 6. The CDR3 bases are TGTGCCAGCAGCTTAAGCGGGGAGTGGCGGGAGCTGTTTTTT. Translation: CASSLSGEWRELFF.

This chain's CDR3 is CASSQTPGGAGRREQYF. The CDR3 DNA sequence: TGTGCCAGCAGCCAAACCCCAGGAGGGGCGGGGCGGCGGGAGCAGTACTTC. V gene TRBV3-1 (or the pseudogene TRBV3-2) combines with J gene TRBJ2-7, with a weak D call TRBD2 (6 bases). There are 17 residues in the CDR3. CDR1 and CDR2 (germline): LGHDT, YNNKEL (reference sequence). Trimming left V 2 bases short and J 7 bases short, with 24 bases between.

V gene TRBV9 combines with J gene TRBJ2-3, with 11 bases identical to TRBD2. V gave up 4 bases and J gave up 2 bases; unmatched junction bases: 9. The CDR3 spans 17 residues. CDR1 SGDLS and CDR2 YYNGEE come from the germline V gene. In DNA, the CDR3 is TGTGCCAGCAGCCCCCACTCTAGCGGGGGGAACACAGATACGCAGTATTTT. Its protein product is CASSPHSSGGNTDTQYF.

The V and J genes are TRBV3-1 (or the pseudogene TRBV3-2) and TRBJ2-7; 9 bases match TRBD2. The CDR3 sequence is 15 residues long. V was pared by 4 bases and J by 1 base, with 5 bases of the junction left unmatched. CDR1 LGHDT and CDR2 YNNKEL come from the germline V gene (reference sequence). The CDR3 region is CASSRRLADSYEQYF. CDR3 DNA: TGTGCCAGCAGCCGTCGACTAGCGGATTCCTACGAGCAGTACTTC.

The chain combines TRBV28 with TRBJ2-3, with TRBD2 matching 7 bases. The germline CDR1 and CDR2 sequences are MDHEN and SYDVKM. V gave up 3 bases and J gave up 5 bases; unmatched junction bases: 8. The CDR3 is made up of 15 amino acids. This CDR3 is CASSLEGREGDTQYF. The CDR3 DNA reads TGTGCCAGCAGTTTGGAAGGGAGGGAAGGAGATACGCAGTATTTT.

The rearrangement links TRBV2 to TRBJ1-5, with 8 positions matching TRBD1. The CDR3 loop spans 14 amino acids. CDR1 and CDR2 (germline): SNHLY, FYNNEI. V lost 5 bases, J lost 3 bases, and 3 bases stayed unmatched. The chain's CDR3 is CASSLDRANQPQHF. The CDR3 DNA is TGTGCCAGCAGTTTGGACAGGGCCAATCAGCCCCAGCATTTT.

The DNA of the CDR3 is TGTGCCAGTAGTCTCAACAGGGGGCGCGGTGAAAAACTGTTTTTT. Amino acids: CASSLNRGRGEKLFF. This sequence joins TRBV19 and TRBJ1-4; 9 bases map to TRBD1. Germline V gives CDR1 LNHDA, CDR2 SQIVND (reference sequence). The CDR3 runs to 15 residues. Losses at the gene ends were 5 bases for V and 7 bases for J; bases not matched to a gene: 8.

The chain links TRBV6-5 to TRBJ1-1, with 9 bases fitting TRBD1. Germline values: CDR1 MNHEY, CDR2 SVGAGI. Trimming removed 6 bases from V and 3 bases from J; junction bases left unmatched: 8. The CDR3 is made up of 15 amino acids. The CDR3 sequence: CASRHGQGSDTEAFF. The CDR3 coding sequence is TGTGCCAGCAGACACGGACAGGGGTCGGACACTGAAGCTTTCTTT.

This chain joins TRBV7-9 and TRBJ1-6; 7 bases map to TRBD1. The CDR3 length is 15 residues. Germline V gene lookup returns CDR1 SEHNR and CDR2 FQNEAQ (reference sequence). V shed 4 bases, J shed 9 bases, and the junction held 9 bases outside the gene matches. The CDR3 here is CASSSSPGQISPLHF. In DNA form, the CDR3 reads TGTGCCAGCAGCTCTTCCCCGGGACAGATTTCACCCCTCCACTTT.

The chain carries TRBV23-1 and TRBJ2-7, with TRBD1 matching over 8 bases. TRBV23-1 is treated as an ORF (open reading frame) with a function not yet certain. V trimming: 2 bases; J trimming: 5 bases; junction bases outside the gene matches: 11. This CDR3 is 16 amino acids long. CDR3 region: CASSQPGAGGNHEQYF. CDR3 coding DNA: TGCGCCAGCAGTCAACCGGGGGCAGGGGGCAACCACGAGCAGTACTTC.

This clone was detected only once. The rearrangement uses TRBV21-1 and TRBJ2-5; the table's D call, TRBD2, was not checked against the DNA. TRBV21-1 has pseudogene status. This CDR3 region has 15 residues. The CDR3 here is CASSQEALYQETQYF. CDR3 bases: TGTGCCAGCAGCCAAGAAGCCCTGTACCAAGAGACCCAGTACTTC.

The CDR3 region is CSASVATADQPQHF. The CDR3 DNA follows: TGCAGTGCTAGTGTGGCAACAGCGGATCAGCCCCAGCATTTT. The chain combines TRBV20-1 with TRBJ1-5, with D unresolved. This CDR3 spans 14 amino acids. V lost 3 bases and J lost 5, with 14 bases in between. Germline V gene sequence: CDR1 DFQATT, CDR2 SNEGSKA (reference sequence).

The chain employs TRBV27 and TRBJ1-1; TRBD1 matches 7 bases. Germline-derived CDR1 and CDR2 are MNHEY and SMNVEV (reference sequence). The J segment lost 5 bases and the V segment lost 5 bases, leaving 8 bases of the junction unmatched. The CDR3 length is 14 residues. CDR3 in DNA: TGTGCCAGCAGTGTCAGGGGGATGGGGACTGAAGCTTTCTTT. This codes for CASSVRGMGTEAFF.